This section outlines one T cell receptor (beta chain) sequence together with its context. Described time point: peripheral blood 6 weeks after treatment start. Trimming cost V 0 bases and J 7 bases, with 18 bases left between them. Germline CDR1 and CDR2: GTSNPN and SVGIG (reference sequence). CDR3 size: 15 residues. The data stem from a study of PD-L1 blockade in urothelial cancer. Only in-frame clones appear in the TCRdb table, and some are missing; sequencing was by immunoSEQ multiplex PCR. The sample has around 40,000 clones; 80% to 90% are singletons. The receptor's source is a man in his sixties with urothelial cancer. The sample consisted of PBMCs, taken around atezolizumab (anti-PD-L1) treatment. The rearrangement uses TRBV30 and TRBJ1-1; no definite D call. The CDR3 spells CAWSVRGRQRVEAFF. The CDR3, as DNA: TGTGCCTGGAGTGTACGGGGAAGGCAGCGGGTTGAAGCTTTCTTT. Complete variable domain (other parts from reference TRBV30 and TRBJ1-1): SQTIHQWPATLVQPVGSPLSLECTVEGTSNPNLYWYRQAAGRGLQLLFYSVGIGQISSEVPQNLSASRPQDRQFILSSKKLLLSDSGFYLCAWSVRGRQRVEAFFGQGTRLTVV.